The 27 T cell receptor beta chains below come from one sample, sequenced in a study of blood T cell repertoires in COVID-19. Assay: immunoSEQ multiplex PCR; the TCRdb copy retains only in-frame clones and omits some. The table shows about 200,000 clones, with roughly nine tenths occurring only once. The material sequenced was PBMCs or T cells enriched from blood (not recorded which). These receptors were taken from a woman aged 18 to 35 who had recovered from COVID-19.

This chain joins TRBV7-3 and TRBJ1-5, with TRBD1 matching over 7 bases. Looked up from germline, CDR1 is SGHTA and CDR2 is FQGTGA. The CDR3 consists of 13 residues. The J segment lost 10 bases and the V segment lost 3 bases, leaving 6 bases of the junction unmatched. The CDR3 loop is CASSLDRFSPQHF. CDR3 bases: TGTGCCAGCAGCTTGGACAGGTTCAGTCCCCAGCATTTT.

This clone showed up just once. The rearrangement joins TRBV27 to TRBJ2-7; 8 bases fit TRBD1. The germline gives CDR1 MNHEY, CDR2 SMNVEV (reference sequence). Losses at the gene ends were 6 bases for V and 2 bases for J; bases not matched to a gene: 3. The CDR3 is made up of 13 amino acids. CDR3 loop: CASRTGATYEQYF. The CDR3 coding sequence is TGTGCCAGCAGGACAGGGGCAACCTACGAGCAGTACTTC.

The J gene is TRBJ2-1, the V gene TRBV7-8; 8 nucleotides line up with TRBD1. V trimming: 0 bases; J trimming: 4 bases; junction bases outside the gene matches: 5. The CDR3 is 16 residues long. CDR1 SGHVS and CDR2 FQNEAQ come from the germline V gene. The CDR3 sequence is CASSLAYQGAYNEQFF. The DNA of the CDR3 is TGTGCCAGCAGCTTAGCGTACCAGGGGGCATACAATGAGCAGTTCTTC.

This clone was detected only once. The chain combines TRBV4-1 with TRBJ1-5, with D tentatively TRBD1 (5 bases). The V gene's germline CDR1 is MGHRA and CDR2 YSYEKL. V was trimmed by 4 bases and J by 1 base, leaving 8 bases between them. The CDR3 spans 14 residues. The CDR3 DNA sequence: TGCGCCAGCAGCCGGCAGGGAAGCAATCAGCCCCAGCATTTT. Protein product: CASSRQGSNQPQHF.

The chain uses TRBV19 and TRBJ2-1; D may be TRBD1 (6 bases). Germline CDR1 LNHDA, CDR2 SQIVND (reference sequence). This CDR3 is 13 amino acids long. V dropped 3 bases and J dropped 6 bases, with 9 bases sitting between them. The CDR3 is CASSILGANEQFF. The CDR3 nucleotides read TGTGCCAGTAGTATCTTGGGGGCCAATGAGCAGTTCTTC.

The V gene is TRBV5-4, the J gene TRBJ2-7; D not resolved. The CDR3 sequence is 13 residues long. Trimming removed 3 bases at V and 0 bases at J, with 7 bases between. The germline V gene has CDR1 SGHNT and CDR2 YYREEE (reference sequence). The CDR3 loop reads CASSSEHSYEQYF. For the CDR3, the DNA is TGTGCCAGCAGCTCTGAGCACTCCTACGAGCAGTACTTC.

J is TRBJ1-2 and V is TRBV30; 9 positions agree with TRBD1. V lost 0 bases to trimming and J lost 5 bases; unmatched junction nucleotides: 4. The CDR3 extends over 14 amino acids. Germline V lookup: CDR1 GTSNPN, CDR2 SVGIG (reference sequence). The CDR3 DNA is TGTGCCTGGAGTGTGGGGACAGGGCGATATGGCTACACCTTC. Translation gives CAWSVGTGRYGYTF.

The V call is TRBV3-1 (or the pseudogene TRBV3-2), the J call TRBJ2-7; 9 bases are a match to TRBD2. V lost 0 bases and J lost 5; bases outside the gene matches: 5. The germline gives CDR1 LGHDT, CDR2 YNNKEL (reference sequence). This CDR3 region has 15 residues. In nucleotides, the CDR3 is TGTGCCAGCAGCCAAGATCGGGCTAGCGGGGACGAGCAGTACTTC. It codes for CASSQDRASGDEQYF.

The J gene is TRBJ2-6, the V gene TRBV3-1 (or the pseudogene TRBV3-2); 10 nucleotides agree with TRBD1. This CDR3 has 19 residues. Germline V gives CDR1 LGHDT, CDR2 YNNKEL (reference sequence). V lost 6 bases to trimming and J lost 0 bases; unmatched junction nucleotides: 11. CDR3 nucleotides: TGTGCCAGCAGTCAGGGTTTGACAGGGGGCAACTCTGGGGCCAACGTCCTGACTTTC. Residues: CASSQGLTGGNSGANVLTF.

The rearrangement uses TRBV7-9 and TRBJ1-3, with 7 nucleotides matching TRBD1. The CDR3 is made up of 16 amino acids. The ends lost 5 bases at V and 0 bases at J; junction bases unmatched: 7. Germline lookup yields CDR1 SEHNR and CDR2 FQNEAQ (reference sequence). The CDR3 DNA reads TGTGCCAGCAGCCAGGGACAGCAACGCTCTGGAAACACCATATATTTT. Its translation: CASSQGQQRSGNTIYF.

The gene calls are TRBV6-5 and TRBJ2-2, with D perhaps matching TRBD1 (5 bases). Trimming pared 4 bases from V and 7 bases from J, leaving 16 bases between. Germline V CDR1 and CDR2: MNHEY, SVGAGI. The CDR3 extends over 15 amino acids. This CDR3 is CASSSGPRVVGELFF. In DNA, the CDR3 is TGTGCCAGCAGTTCGGGCCCCAGGGTTGTCGGGGAGCTGTTTTTT.

This chain connects TRBV6-5 to TRBJ2-5, with 7 bases aligning to TRBD1. The V gene end was trimmed by 0 bases and the J gene end by 4 bases; junction bases not matched to a gene: 2. The length of the CDR3 is 14 residues. The germline CDR1 and CDR2 sequences are MNHEY and SVGAGI. This CDR3 reads CASSYSTGTETQYF. The CDR3 DNA reads as TGTGCCAGCAGTTACTCGACAGGGACAGAGACCCAGTACTTC.

The chain employs TRBV6-1 and TRBJ1-3, with TRBD1 as a possible D gene (5 bases). The ends were cut back, 0 bases at V and 3 bases at J, with 9 bases in the middle. Germline V gene sequence: CDR1 MNHNS, CDR2 SASEGT. This CDR3 region has 15 residues. CDR3 protein: CASSEARGHGNTIYF. As DNA, the CDR3 is TGTGCCAGCAGTGAAGCAAGGGGTCATGGAAACACCATATATTTT.

The V gene is TRBV6-5, the J gene TRBJ1-2, with no clear D. The CDR3 has 14 amino acids. Germline V CDR1 and CDR2: MNHEY, SVGAGI. Deletions cut 6 bases from V and 3 bases from J, with 14 bases between. In DNA form, the CDR3 reads TGTGCCAGCAGAAAGAGGGAGGCCTACTATGGCTACACCTTC. This sequence encodes CASRKREAYYGYTF.

This clone appeared a few times. V usage is TRBV12-3 or TRBV12-4 and J usage is TRBJ1-1, with TRBD1 as a possible D gene (6 bases). V was shortened by 3 bases and J by 1 base, with 6 bases between the two germline ends. The CDR3 contains 13 residues. As DNA, the CDR3 is TGTGCCAGCAGTTTGGGGGCGAACACTGAAGCTTTCTTT. Translating gives CASSLGANTEAFF.

This chain joins TRBV13 and TRBJ1-4; possible D gene TRBD1, 6 bases. The CDR3 loop spans 15 amino acids. With 5 bases removed from V and 5 bases from J, the gap between germline ends came to 15 bases. Germline-derived CDR1 and CDR2 are PRHDT and FYEKMQ (reference sequence). The CDR3 DNA sequence: TGTGCCAGCAGCATCGGACAGACCTTCAATGAAAAACTGTTTTTT. Its translation: CASSIGQTFNEKLFF.

The V call is TRBV3-1 (or the pseudogene TRBV3-2), the J call TRBJ2-1, with TRBD2 matching over 8 bases. Germline trimming cut 0 bases from V and 16 bases from J; bases unmatched to any gene: 5. The length of the CDR3 is 12 residues. Germline values: CDR1 LGHDT, CDR2 YNNKEL (reference sequence). The CDR3 region is CASSQEGRGEFF. The DNA of the CDR3 is TGTGCCAGCAGCCAAGAGGGGCGGGGGGAATTCTTC.

This clone was observed a handful of times. The chain couples TRBV6-4 to TRBJ2-2, with unresolved D. The V gene's germline CDR1 is MRHNA and CDR2 SNTAGT. The CDR3 extends over 9 amino acids. Trimming pared 10 bases from V and 9 bases from J, leaving 6 bases between. The CDR3 nucleotides read TGTGCCACCCCCAGGGAGCTGTTTTTT. Translating it yields CATPRELFF.

V is TRBV19 and J is TRBJ2-7; TRBD1 is a possible D gene (5 bases). V was pared by 0 bases and J by 5 bases, with 8 bases between. This CDR3 comprises 13 residues. CDR1 is LNHDA and CDR2 is SQIVND in the germline V gene (reference sequence). The CDR3 DNA follows: TGTGCCAGTAGTATAGACAGGGAAGACGAGCAGTACTTC. Translated: CASSIDREDEQYF.

CDR3 coding DNA: TGTGCCAGCAGTTACCCGGACGGAGGGGGCTACACCTTC. Its protein is CASSYPDGGGYTF. The rearrangement joins TRBV6-5 to TRBJ1-2; D is uncertain. CDR3 length: 13 amino acids. V lost 2 bases, J lost 8 bases, and 12 bases lay in between. Germline CDR1 and CDR2: MNHEY and SVGAGI.

This chain connects TRBV19 to TRBJ2-5; D is perhaps TRBD2 (6 bases). The V gene's germline CDR1 is LNHDA and CDR2 SQIVND (reference sequence). The ends were cut back, 3 bases at V and 5 bases at J, with 13 bases in the middle. The CDR3 is 14 residues long. In DNA, the CDR3 is TGTGCCAGTAGTATTGGTAGCGGAGGGGAGACCCAGTACTTC. Its protein is CASSIGSGGETQYF. Variable domain in full (rest from reference TRBV19 and TRBJ2-5): DGGITQSPKYLFRKEGQNVTLSCEQNLNHDAMYWYRQDPGQGLRLIYYSQIVNDFQKGDIAEGYSVSREKKESFPLTVTSAQKNPTAFYLCASSIGSGGETQYFGPGTRLLVL.

The chain couples TRBV2 to TRBJ2-2; D unclear. The germline V and J ends were trimmed by 5 bases and 5 bases, with 6 bases remaining between them. Germline CDR1 reads SNHLY; CDR2 reads FYNNEI. This CDR3 spans 12 amino acids. This CDR3 is CASSLGTGELFF. CDR3 in DNA: TGTGCCAGCAGTCTAGGAACCGGGGAGCTGTTTTTT.

The CDR3 region is CSVEVGGTDTQYF. The CDR3 coding sequence is TGCAGCGTTGAAGTAGGGGGCACAGATACGCAGTATTTT. V and J are TRBV29-1 and TRBJ2-3; a possible D gene is TRBD1 (5 bases). Germline CDR1 is SQVTM and CDR2 is ANQGSEA. The CDR3 is made up of 13 amino acids. V lost 1 base to trimming and J lost 1 base, with 6 bases between them.

This chain connects TRBV15 to TRBJ1-2, with D maybe TRBD1 (6 bases). Trimming removed 0 bases from V and 4 bases from J, with 12 bases in between. Germline CDR1 reads LNHNV; CDR2 reads YYDKDF (reference sequence). The CDR3 length is 15 residues. CDR3 sequence: CATSRERGMLYGYTF. The DNA of the CDR3 is TGTGCCACCAGCAGAGAGAGGGGGATGCTCTATGGCTACACCTTC.

V usage is TRBV27 and J usage is TRBJ2-2; D unclear. The CDR3 loop spans 13 amino acids. Trimming removed 2 bases at V and 4 bases at J, with 5 bases between. Germline V lookup: CDR1 MNHEY, CDR2 SMNVEV (reference sequence). The CDR3 DNA reads as TGTGCCAGCAGTTTAGGCGGCACCGGGGAGCTGTTTTTT. The encoded protein is CASSLGGTGELFF.

The V and J genes are TRBV7-6 and TRBJ1-1; D is unresolved. Trimming took 5 bases from V and 5 from J, leaving 9 bases between them. Germline values: CDR1 SGHVS, CDR2 FNYEAQ. This CDR3 has 12 residues. This chain's CDR3 is CASSNRGTEAFF. The CDR3 DNA reads as TGTGCCAGCAGCAACCGAGGGACTGAAGCTTTCTTT.

V usage is TRBV6-5 and J usage is TRBJ1-3; D remains ambiguous. With 7 bases removed from V and 4 bases from J, the gap between germline ends came to 11 bases. Germline V gives CDR1 MNHEY, CDR2 SVGAGI. The CDR3 length is 13 residues. In DNA, the CDR3 is TGTGCCAGCATTTTGCAACGGGGAAACACCATATATTTT. This translates into CASILQRGNTIYF.